The T cell receptor beta chain described here comes from a study of T cell repertoires in cytomegalovirus infection. Study as a whole: A matching HLA type, together with CMV infection, was signaled by public TCR beta signatures. Study findings and constraints: Individuals carrying CMV plus the relevant HLA were identified by cumulative frequency of public TCR beta families.

Note on this clonotype: Its antigen is still unknown.

MiXCR was run by TCRdb on the reads, yielding one entry per CDR3 protein. The sample has 290,000 or so distinct CDR3 sequences, about a tenth seen once. The sequenced material came from PBMCs. The sequence was obtained from a human donor in good health (CMV status not recorded). Some clones in this sample may be carry-over from other donors' samples.

The CDR3 region is CASSLSGPSTEAFF. The CDR3 nucleotides read TGTGCCAGCAGCCTGTCAGGGCCGTCGACTGAAGCTTTCTTT. The chain links TRBV3-1 to TRBJ1-1; a possible D gene is TRBD1 (5 bases). This CDR3 comprises 14 residues. CDR1 LGHDT and CDR2 YNNKEL come from the germline V gene (reference sequence). The germline V and J ends were trimmed by 4 bases and 5 bases, with 14 bases remaining between them.